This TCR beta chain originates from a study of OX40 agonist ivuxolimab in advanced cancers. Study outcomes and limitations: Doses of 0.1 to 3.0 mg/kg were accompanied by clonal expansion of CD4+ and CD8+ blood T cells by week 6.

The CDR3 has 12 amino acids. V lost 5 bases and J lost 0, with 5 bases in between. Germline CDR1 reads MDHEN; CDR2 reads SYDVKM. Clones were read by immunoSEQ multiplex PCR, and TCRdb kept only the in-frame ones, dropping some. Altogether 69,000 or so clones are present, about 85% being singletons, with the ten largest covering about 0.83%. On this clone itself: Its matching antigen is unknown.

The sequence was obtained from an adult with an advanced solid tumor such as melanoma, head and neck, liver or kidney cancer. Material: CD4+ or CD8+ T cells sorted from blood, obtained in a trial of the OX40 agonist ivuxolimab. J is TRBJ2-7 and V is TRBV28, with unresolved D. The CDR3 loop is CASSPSSYEQYF. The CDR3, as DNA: TGTGCCAGCAGTCCGAGCTCCTACGAGCAGTACTTC.